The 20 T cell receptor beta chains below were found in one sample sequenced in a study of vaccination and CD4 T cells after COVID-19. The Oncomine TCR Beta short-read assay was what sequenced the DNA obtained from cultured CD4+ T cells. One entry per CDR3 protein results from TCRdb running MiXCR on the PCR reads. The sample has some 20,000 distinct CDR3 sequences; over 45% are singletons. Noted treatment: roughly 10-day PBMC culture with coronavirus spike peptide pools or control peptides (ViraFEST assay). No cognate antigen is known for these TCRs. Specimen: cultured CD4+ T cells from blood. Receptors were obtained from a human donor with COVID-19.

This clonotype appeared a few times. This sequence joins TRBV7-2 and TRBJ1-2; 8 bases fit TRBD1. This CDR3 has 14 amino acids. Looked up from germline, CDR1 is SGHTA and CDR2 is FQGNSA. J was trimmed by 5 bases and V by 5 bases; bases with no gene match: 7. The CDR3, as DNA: TGTGCCAGCAGCCCTGGACAGGGAGAGTATGGCTACACCTTC. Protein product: CASSPGQGEYGYTF.

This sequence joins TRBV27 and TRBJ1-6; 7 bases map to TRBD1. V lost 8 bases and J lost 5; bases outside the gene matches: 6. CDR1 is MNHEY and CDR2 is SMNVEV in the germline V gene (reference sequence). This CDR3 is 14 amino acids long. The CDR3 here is CASSPTGNNSPLHF. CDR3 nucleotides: TGTGCCAGCTCCCCGACAGGGAATAATTCACCCCTCCACTTT.

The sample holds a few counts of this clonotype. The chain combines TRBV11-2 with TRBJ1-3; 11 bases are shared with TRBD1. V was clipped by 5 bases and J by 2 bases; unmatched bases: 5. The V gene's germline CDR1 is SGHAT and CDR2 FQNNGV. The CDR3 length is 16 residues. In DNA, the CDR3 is TGTGCCAGCAGCCCACGGACAGGGGGCGCTGGAAACACCATATATTTT. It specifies CASSPRTGGAGNTIYF. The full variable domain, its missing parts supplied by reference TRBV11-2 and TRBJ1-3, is EAGVAQSPRYKIIEKRQSVAFWCNPISGHATLYWYQQILGQGPKLLIQFQNNGVVDDSQLPKDRFSAERLKGVDSTLKIQPAKLEDSAVYLCASSPRTGGAGNTIYFGEGSWLTVV.

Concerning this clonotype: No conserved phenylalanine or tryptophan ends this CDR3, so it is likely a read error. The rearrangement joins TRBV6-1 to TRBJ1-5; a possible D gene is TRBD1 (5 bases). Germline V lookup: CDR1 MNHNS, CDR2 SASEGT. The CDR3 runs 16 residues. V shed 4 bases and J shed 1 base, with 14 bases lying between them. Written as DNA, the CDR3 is TGTGCCAGCAGTGTTGTAGGGACGATAAGCAATCAGCCCCAGCATTTA. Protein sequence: CASSVVGTISNQPQHL.

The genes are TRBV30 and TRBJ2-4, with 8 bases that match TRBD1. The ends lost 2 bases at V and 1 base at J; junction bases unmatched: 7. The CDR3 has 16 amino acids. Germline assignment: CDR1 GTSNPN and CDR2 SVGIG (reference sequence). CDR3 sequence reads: CAWSPDRGFAKNIQYF. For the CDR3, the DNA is TGTGCCTGGAGTCCTGACAGGGGCTTCGCCAAAAACATTCAGTACTTC.

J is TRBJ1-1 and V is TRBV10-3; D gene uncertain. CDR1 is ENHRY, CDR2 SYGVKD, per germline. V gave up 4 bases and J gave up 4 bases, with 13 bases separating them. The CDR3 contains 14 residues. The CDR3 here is CAISAQERGTEAFF. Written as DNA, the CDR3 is TGTGCCATCAGTGCCCAGGAAAGAGGCACTGAAGCTTTCTTT.

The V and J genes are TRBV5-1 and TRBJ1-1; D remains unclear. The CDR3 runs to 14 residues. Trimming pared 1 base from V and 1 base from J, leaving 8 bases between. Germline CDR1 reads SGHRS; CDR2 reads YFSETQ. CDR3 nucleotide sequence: TGCGCCAGCAGCTTGACAGCAACGAACACTGAAGCTTTCTTT. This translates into CASSLTATNTEAFF.

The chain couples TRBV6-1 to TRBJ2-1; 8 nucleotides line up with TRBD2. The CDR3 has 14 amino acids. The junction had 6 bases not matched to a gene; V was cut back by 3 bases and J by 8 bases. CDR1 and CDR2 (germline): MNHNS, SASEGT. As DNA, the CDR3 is TGTGCCAGCAGTGATCGCGGGGGGATCCATGAGCAGTTCTTC. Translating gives CASSDRGGIHEQFF.

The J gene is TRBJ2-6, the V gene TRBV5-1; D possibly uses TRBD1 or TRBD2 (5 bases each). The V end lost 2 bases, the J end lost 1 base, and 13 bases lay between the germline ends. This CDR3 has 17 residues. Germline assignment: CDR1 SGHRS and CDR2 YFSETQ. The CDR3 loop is CASSFRGAGSGANVLTF. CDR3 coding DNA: TGCGCCAGCAGCTTTAGAGGGGCCGGGTCTGGGGCCAACGTCCTGACTTTC.

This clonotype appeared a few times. CDR3 protein: CASRTGTGTGELFF. CDR3 DNA: TGTGCCAGCAGGACCGGGACAGGGACCGGGGAGCTGTTTTTT. The V call is TRBV6-1, the J call TRBJ2-2, with 9 bases lining up with TRBD1. This CDR3 contains 14 residues. Germline V gene lookup returns CDR1 MNHNS and CDR2 SASEGT. V was clipped by 6 bases and J by 5 bases; unmatched bases: 4.

As DNA, the CDR3 is TGTGCCAGCAGCTTAGTGGGACAGAACTACGAGCAGTACTTC. Translation: CASSLVGQNYEQYF. The chain has TRBV7-9 and TRBJ2-7; 7 nucleotides agree with TRBD1. The CDR3 totals 14 residues. Germline-derived CDR1 and CDR2 are SEHNR and FQNEAQ (reference sequence). V shed 1 base, J shed 3 bases, and the junction held 3 bases outside the gene matches.

The CDR3 sequence is CASSKDRGPSSGNTIYF. CDR3 DNA: TGTGCCAGCAGTAAGGACAGGGGGCCGAGCTCTGGAAACACCATATATTTT. This chain links TRBV27 with TRBJ1-3, with 11 bases matching TRBD1. This CDR3 is built from 17 residues. Germline-derived CDR1 and CDR2 are MNHEY and SMNVEV (reference sequence). V dropped 5 bases and J dropped 0; count of bases not matched to a gene: 6.

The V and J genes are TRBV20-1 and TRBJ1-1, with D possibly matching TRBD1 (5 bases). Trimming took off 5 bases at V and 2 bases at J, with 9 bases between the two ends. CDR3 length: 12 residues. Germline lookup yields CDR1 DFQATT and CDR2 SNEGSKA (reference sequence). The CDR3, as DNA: TGCAGTGCTTACGACAGAAACACTGAAGCTTTCTTT. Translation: CSAYDRNTEAFF.

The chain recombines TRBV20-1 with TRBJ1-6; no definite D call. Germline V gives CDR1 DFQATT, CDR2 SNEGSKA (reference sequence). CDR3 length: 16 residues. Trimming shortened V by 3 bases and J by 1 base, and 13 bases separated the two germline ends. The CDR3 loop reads CSARAQARSYNSPLHF. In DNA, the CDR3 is TGCAGTGCTAGGGCTCAGGCCAGGTCCTATAATTCACCCCTCCACTTT.

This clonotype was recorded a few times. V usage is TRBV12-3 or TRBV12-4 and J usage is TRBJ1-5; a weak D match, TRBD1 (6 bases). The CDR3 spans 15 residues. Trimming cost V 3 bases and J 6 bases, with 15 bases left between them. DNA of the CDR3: TGTGCCAGCAGTTTGGCCACACAGGGTGCTCAGCCCCAGCATTTT. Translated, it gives CASSLATQGAQPQHF.

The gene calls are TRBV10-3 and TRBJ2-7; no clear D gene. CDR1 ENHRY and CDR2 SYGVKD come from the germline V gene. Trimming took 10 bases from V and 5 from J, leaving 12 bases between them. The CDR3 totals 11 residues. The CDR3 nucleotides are TGTGCCAGTGGGGAAAAAAACGAGCAGTACTTC. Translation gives CASGEKNEQYF.

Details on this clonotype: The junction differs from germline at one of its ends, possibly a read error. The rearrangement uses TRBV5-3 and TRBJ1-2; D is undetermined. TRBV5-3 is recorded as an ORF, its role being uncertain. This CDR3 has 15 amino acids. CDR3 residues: CASSLGPFGHYGYTF. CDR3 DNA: TGTGCCAGCAGCTTGGGCCCATTCGGGCACTATGGCTACACCTTC.

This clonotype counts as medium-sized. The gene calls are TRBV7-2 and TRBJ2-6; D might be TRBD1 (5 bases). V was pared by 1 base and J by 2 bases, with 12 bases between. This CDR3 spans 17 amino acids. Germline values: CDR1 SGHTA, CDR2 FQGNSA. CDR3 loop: CASSLVPPRAGANVLTF. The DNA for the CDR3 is TGTGCCAGCAGCTTAGTCCCGCCCAGGGCTGGGGCCAACGTCCTGACTTTC. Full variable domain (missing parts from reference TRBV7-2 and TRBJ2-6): GAGVSQSPSNKVTEKGKDVELRCDPISGHTALYWYRQSLGQGLEFLIYFQGNSAPDKSGLPSDRFSAERTGGSVSTLTIQRTQQEDSAVYLCASSLVPPRAGANVLTFGAGSRLTVL.

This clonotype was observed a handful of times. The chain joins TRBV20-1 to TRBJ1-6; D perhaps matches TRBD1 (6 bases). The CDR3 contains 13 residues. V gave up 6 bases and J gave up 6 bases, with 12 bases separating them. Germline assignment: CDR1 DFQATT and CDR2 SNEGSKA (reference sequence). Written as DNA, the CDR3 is TGCAGTGCCGAGGACAGTTTTAATTCACCCCTCCACTTT. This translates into CSAEDSFNSPLHF.

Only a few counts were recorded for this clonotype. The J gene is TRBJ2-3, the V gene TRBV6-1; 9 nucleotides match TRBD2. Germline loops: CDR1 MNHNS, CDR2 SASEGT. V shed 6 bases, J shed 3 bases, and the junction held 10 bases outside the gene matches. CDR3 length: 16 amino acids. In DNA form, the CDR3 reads TGTGCCAGCAGACAAGAGAGCGGGGGGACAACAGATACGCAGTATTTT. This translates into CASRQESGGTTDTQYF.